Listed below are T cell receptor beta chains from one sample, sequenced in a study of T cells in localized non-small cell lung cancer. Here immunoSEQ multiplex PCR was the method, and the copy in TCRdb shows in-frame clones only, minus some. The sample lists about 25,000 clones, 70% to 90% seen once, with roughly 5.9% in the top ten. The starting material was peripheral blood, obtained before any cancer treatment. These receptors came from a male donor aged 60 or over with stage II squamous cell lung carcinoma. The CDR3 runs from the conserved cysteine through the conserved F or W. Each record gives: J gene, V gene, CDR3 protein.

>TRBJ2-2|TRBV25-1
CASSEYDGRRRTGELFF
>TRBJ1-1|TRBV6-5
CASERDRGSRTEAFF
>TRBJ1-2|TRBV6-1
CASSGGPNYGYTF
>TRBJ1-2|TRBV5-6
CASSSDDTGAGYGYTF
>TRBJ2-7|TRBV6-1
CASRWDRVSYEQYF
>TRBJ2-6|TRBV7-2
CASSLVSGGAGANVLTF
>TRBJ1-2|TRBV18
CASSPYADYGYTF
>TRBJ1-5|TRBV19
CASRELRRIHSNQPQHF
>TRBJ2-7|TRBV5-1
CASSLVSGSSYEQYF
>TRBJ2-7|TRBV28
CASSPRRTASYEQYF
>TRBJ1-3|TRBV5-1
CASSLSPESSGNTIYF
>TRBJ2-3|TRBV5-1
CASSTLGQNTDTQYF
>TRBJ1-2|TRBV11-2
CASSLFGDGYTF
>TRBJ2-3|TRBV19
CASSWTVTDTQYF
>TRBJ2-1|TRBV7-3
CASSQQSSSGSYSYNEQFF
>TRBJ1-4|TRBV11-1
CASKNSPRTNEKLFF
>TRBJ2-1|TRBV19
CASSISGTGDNEQFF
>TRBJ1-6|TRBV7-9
CASSSSGGSYNSPLHF
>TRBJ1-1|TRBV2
CASTQGVNTEAFF
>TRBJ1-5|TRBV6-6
CASNGQGGDQPQHF
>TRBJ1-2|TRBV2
CASSGGLLSGYGYTF
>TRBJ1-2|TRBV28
CASSYPTGSVLGYTF
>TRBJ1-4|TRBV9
CASSGGTTTNEKLFF
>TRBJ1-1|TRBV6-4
CARKGAGGARPVDAFF